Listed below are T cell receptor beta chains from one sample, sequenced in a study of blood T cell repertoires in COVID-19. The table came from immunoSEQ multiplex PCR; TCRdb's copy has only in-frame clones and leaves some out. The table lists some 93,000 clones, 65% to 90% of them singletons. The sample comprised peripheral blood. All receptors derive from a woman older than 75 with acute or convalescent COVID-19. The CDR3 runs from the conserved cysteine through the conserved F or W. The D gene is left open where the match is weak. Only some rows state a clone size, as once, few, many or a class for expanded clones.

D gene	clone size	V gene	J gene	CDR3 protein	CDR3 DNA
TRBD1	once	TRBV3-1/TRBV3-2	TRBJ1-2	CASSHNRGRTYGYTF	TGTGCCAGCAGCCATAACAGGGGGCGGACCTATGGCTACACCTTC
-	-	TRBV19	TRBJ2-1	CASSLQGLDYNEQFF	TGTGCCAGTAGTTTACAGGGATTAGACTACAATGAGCAGTTCTTC
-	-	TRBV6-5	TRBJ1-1	CASSHYMGPNTEAFF	TGTGCCAGCAGTCACTATATGGGCCCGAACACTGAAGCTTTCTTT
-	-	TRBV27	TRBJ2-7	CASSLTGFDYEQYF	TGTGCCAGCAGTTTAACGGGGTTCGACTACGAGCAGTACTTC
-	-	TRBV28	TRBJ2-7	CASSLVGGQGNEQYF	TGTGCCAGCAGTTTGGTGGGGGGGCAGGGCAACGAGCAGTACTTC
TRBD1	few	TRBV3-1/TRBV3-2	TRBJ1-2	CASSQDATGDSNGYTF	TGTGCCAGCAGCCAAGACGCTACAGGGGATAGTAATGGCTACACCTTC
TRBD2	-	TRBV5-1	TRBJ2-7	CASSWTSGYEQYF	TGCGCCAGCAGCTGGACTAGCGGCTACGAGCAGTACTTC
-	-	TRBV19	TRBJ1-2	CASSIQGRANYGYTF	TGTGCCAGTAGTATCCAGGGAAGGGCTAACTATGGCTACACCTTC
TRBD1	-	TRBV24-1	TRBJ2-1	CATSDDDRGPYNEQFF	TGTGCCACCAGTGACGACGACAGGGGCCCCTACAATGAGCAGTTCTTC
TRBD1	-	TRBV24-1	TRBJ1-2	CATSDPDRAGYTF	TGTGCCACCAGTGATCCCGACAGGGCTGGCTACACCTTC
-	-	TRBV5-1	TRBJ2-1	CASSLALQANEQFF	TGCGCCAGCAGCTTGGCCTTGCAGGCGAATGAGCAGTTCTTC
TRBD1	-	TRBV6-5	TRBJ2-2	CASSRQGSATGELFF	TGTGCCAGCAGCCGACAGGGGAGTGCCACCGGGGAGCTGTTTTTT
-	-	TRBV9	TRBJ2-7	CASSVGVGADEQYF	TGTGCCAGCAGCGTAGGGGTGGGGGCTGATGAGCAGTACTTC
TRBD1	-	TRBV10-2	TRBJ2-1	CAANKGQVLNSYNEQFF	TGCGCCGCCAACAAGGGACAGGTCCTAAATTCCTACAATGAGCAGTTCTTC
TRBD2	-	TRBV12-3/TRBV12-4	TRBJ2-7	CASRTGGTYEQYF	TGTGCCAGCAGGACGGGGGGGACCTACGAGCAGTACTTC
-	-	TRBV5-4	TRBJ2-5	CASSSEFSTGLETQYF	TGTGCCAGCAGCTCAGAATTCAGTACAGGGTTAGAGACCCAGTACTTC
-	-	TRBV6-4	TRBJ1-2	CASSETDGPNYGYTF	TGTGCCAGCAGTGAGACAGACGGACCTAACTATGGCTACACCTTC
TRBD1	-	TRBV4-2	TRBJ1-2	CASSQVSRGIYGYTF	TGTGCCAGCAGCCAAGTATCCAGGGGGATCTATGGCTACACCTTC
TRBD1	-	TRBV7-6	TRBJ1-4	CASSLAGQTSGEKLFF	TGTGCCAGCAGCTTAGCGGGACAGACCTCGGGTGAAAAACTGTTTTTT
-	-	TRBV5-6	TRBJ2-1	CASSKYRVYDEQFF	TGTGCCAGCAGCAAATACAGGGTTTACGATGAGCAGTTCTTC
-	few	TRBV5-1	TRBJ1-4	CASSLDPGEKLFF	TGCGCCAGCAGCTTGGATCCGGGGGAAAAACTGTTTTTT
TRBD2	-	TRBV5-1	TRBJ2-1	CASSLVATSGGANEQFF	TGCGCCAGCAGCTTGGTGGCTACTAGCGGGGGAGCCAATGAGCAGTTCTTC
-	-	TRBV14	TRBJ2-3	CASSQDRAGKLDTQYF	TGTGCCAGCAGCCAAGATAGGGCAGGGAAGCTAGATACGCAGTATTTT
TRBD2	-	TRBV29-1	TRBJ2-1	CSALAGTSGFYNEQFF	TGCAGCGCTCTCGCCGGGACTAGCGGCTTCTACAATGAGCAGTTCTTC
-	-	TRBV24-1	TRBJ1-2	CATSDLEGISNYGYTF	TGTGCCACCAGTGATTTAGAGGGCATTTCTAACTATGGCTACACCTTC
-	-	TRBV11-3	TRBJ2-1	CASSLVIGGNEQFF	TGTGCCAGCAGCTTAGTCATTGGGGGGAATGAGCAGTTCTTC
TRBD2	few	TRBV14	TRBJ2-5	CASSLKGTIETQYF	TGTGCCAGCAGCCTCAAGGGGACTATAGAGACCCAGTACTTC
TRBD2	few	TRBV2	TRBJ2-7	CASSPDGGVEQYF	TGTGCCAGCAGTCCCGATGGGGGGGTCGAGCAGTACTTC
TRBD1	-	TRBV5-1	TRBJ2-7	CASSSRQGSSYEQYF	TGCGCCAGCAGCTCTAGACAGGGTAGCTCCTACGAGCAGTACTTC
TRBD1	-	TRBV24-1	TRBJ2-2	CATSEGTGVYTGELFF	TGTGCCACCAGTGAGGGGACAGGGGTATACACCGGGGAGCTGTTTTTT
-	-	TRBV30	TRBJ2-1	CAWSVRQATYNEQFF	TGTGCCTGGAGTGTACGGCAGGCCACCTACAATGAGCAGTTCTTC
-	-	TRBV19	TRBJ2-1	CASSILRGESYNEQFF	TGTGCCAGTAGTATACTTCGGGGTGAGTCCTACAATGAGCAGTTCTTC
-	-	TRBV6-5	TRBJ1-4	CAVGSETRKLFF	TGTGCCGTGGGGAGTGAGACGCGAAAACTGTTTTTT